One and the same sample provided the 25 T cell receptor beta chains below, sequenced in a study of control samples from healthy donors and cancer patients (dated by TCRdb to about 2020). Preparation of the library involved the immunoSEQ multiplex PCR assay. The table comes from immuneACCESS by way of TCRdb, which keeps in-frame sequences with V and J called. Part of the clones is missing from these tables; in studies checked, under half for an unresolved V gene and the rest for unknown reasons. For this sample there are tens of thousands of clones; approximately 84% appear just once. Of the sample, around 16% falls within the top ten clones. The sequenced sample consisted of blood. Every receptor here comes from a man over 45 in good health.

This chain connects TRBV6-5 to TRBJ2-2, with TRBD2 matching 8 bases. Germline lookup yields CDR1 MNHEY and CDR2 SVGAGI. The V gene end was trimmed by 2 bases and the J gene end by 1 base; junction bases not matched to a gene: 3. The CDR3 consists of 16 residues. CDR3 residues: CASSYPLAENTGELFF. DNA for the CDR3: TGTGCCAGCAGTTACCCACTAGCGGAGAACACCGGGGAGCTGTTTTTT.

The chain couples TRBV5-6 to TRBJ2-7; 11 positions agree with TRBD2. The junction had 10 bases not matched to a gene; V was cut back by 4 bases and J by 4 bases. Germline CDR1 reads SGHDT; CDR2 reads YYEEEE. The CDR3 contains 16 residues. In DNA form, the CDR3 reads TGTGCCAGCAGCCCTGGGACTAGCGGTGCGATTTACGAGCAGTACTTC. Translating it yields CASSPGTSGAIYEQYF. The full variable domain, completed using reference TRBV5-6 and TRBJ2-7, is DAGVTQSPTHLIKTRGQQVTLRCSPKSGHDTVSWYQQALGQGPQFIFQYYEEEERQRGNFPDRFSGHQFPNYSSELNVNALLLGDSALYLCASSPGTSGAIYEQYFGPGTRLTVT.

The V and J genes are TRBV24-1 and TRBJ2-1, with TRBD2 matching 13 bases. The V gene's germline CDR1 is KGHDR and CDR2 SFDVKD. Unmatched junction bases numbered 4, after V lost 5 bases and J lost 10 bases. The CDR3 is 14 amino acids. The CDR3 nucleotides read TGTGCCACCAGTGCCAAGGGACTAGCGGGAGAGCAGTTCTTC. This gives the protein CATSAKGLAGEQFF.

The chain uses TRBV19 and TRBJ2-7; 13 bases are a match to TRBD2. The CDR3 spans 16 residues. V gave up 6 bases and J gave up 3 bases; unmatched junction bases: 8. CDR1 and CDR2 from the germline V gene are LNHDA and SQIVND (reference sequence). The CDR3 region has the DNA TGTGCCAGTAGCCCCATGGGACTAGCGGGAATCTACGAGCAGTACTTC. This codes for CASSPMGLAGIYEQYF.

The CDR3 nucleotides read TGCGCCAGCAGCTTGGTTGGAACCTACGAGCAGTACTTC. Protein: CASSLVGTYEQYF. The gene calls are TRBV5-1 and TRBJ2-7; no firm D call. V shed 0 bases and J shed 2 bases, with 6 bases lying between them. The CDR3 runs to 13 residues. Germline CDR1 and CDR2: SGHRS and YFSETQ.

The rearrangement links TRBV3-1 (or the pseudogene TRBV3-2) to TRBJ1-6, with 8 bases that match TRBD1. Germline loops: CDR1 LGHDT, CDR2 YNNKEL (reference sequence). V dropped 0 bases and J dropped 9; count of bases not matched to a gene: 1. There are 14 residues in the CDR3. CDR3 in amino acids: CASSQDRGPSPLHF. The CDR3 nucleotides read TGTGCCAGCAGCCAAGACAGGGGGCCTTCACCCCTCCACTTT.

Comments on this clone: An end of the junction does not agree with germline; a read error may underlie this. The V call is TRBV28, the J call TRBJ2-5; TRBD2 matches 11 bases. The CDR3 length is 13 residues. Germline values: CDR1 MDHEN, CDR2 SYDVKM. CDR3 DNA sequence: TGTGCCAGCACGAGCACTAGCGGGAGTGATGCGAACTTC. Translation gives CASTSTSGSDANF. Full variable domain (missing parts from reference TRBV28 and TRBJ2-5): DVKVTQSSRYLVKRTGEKVFLECVQDMDHENMFWYRQDPGLGLRLIYFSYDVKMKEKGDIPEGYSVSREKKERFSLILESASTNQTSMYLCASTSTSGSDANFGPGTRLLVL.

This chain links TRBV7-8 with TRBJ2-1, with 12 bases matching TRBD2. Germline CDR1 is SGHVS and CDR2 is FQNEAQ. V was clipped by 4 bases and J by 9 bases; unmatched bases: 10. The CDR3 is 16 amino acids. The DNA for the CDR3 is TGTGCCAGCAGCTACGCTCCGGGACTAGCGGGCTCTGAGCAGTTCTTC. Its translation: CASSYAPGLAGSEQFF.

This chain connects TRBV7-9 to TRBJ2-7; 14 bases line up with TRBD2. J lost 3 bases, V lost 4 bases, and 5 bases had no gene match. The V gene's germline CDR1 is SEHNR and CDR2 FQNEAQ (reference sequence). CDR3 length: 16 amino acids. The CDR3 sequence is CASSSPTSGRDYEQYF. Here the CDR3 DNA reads TGTGCCAGCAGCTCCCCGACTAGCGGGAGGGACTACGAGCAGTACTTC.

The J gene is TRBJ1-3, the V gene TRBV19; maybe TRBD1 (5 bases). Germline V gene data show CDR1 as LNHDA and CDR2 as SQIVND (reference sequence). V was clipped by 9 bases and J by 0 bases, with 12 bases between them. The CDR3 has 14 residues. CDR3 residues: CASRDSSSGNTIYF. The CDR3 nucleotides read TGTGCCAGCCGTGACAGCAGCTCTGGAAACACCATATATTTT.

The V and J genes are TRBV5-6 and TRBJ2-4; no definite D call. Trimming took 0 bases from V and 7 from J, leaving 17 bases between them. The CDR3 has 16 amino acids. CDR1 is SGHDT, CDR2 YYEEEE, per germline. CDR3 region: CASSLGISRSSNIQYF. The CDR3 nucleotides are TGTGCCAGCAGCTTGGGTATCTCGCGGAGCTCGAACATTCAGTACTTC.

The chain links TRBV6-4 to TRBJ2-1; TRBD2 agrees at 11 bases. Germline lookup yields CDR1 MRHNA and CDR2 SNTAGT. CDR3 length: 14 amino acids. J was trimmed by 12 bases and V by 2 bases; bases with no gene match: 6. The CDR3 nucleotides read TGTGCCAGCAGTGACGAAACTAGCGGGAGTGCGCAGTTCTTC. This encodes CASSDETSGSAQFF.

V gene TRBV5-6 combines with J gene TRBJ2-3, with 8 bases aligning to TRBD1. The junction had 4 bases not matched to a gene; V was cut back by 8 bases and J by 5 bases. Germline CDR1 SGHDT, CDR2 YYEEEE. This CDR3 is built from 12 residues. DNA of the CDR3: TGTGCCAGGGACAGGGAGGAAGATACGCAGTATTTT. Translated, it gives CARDREEDTQYF.

CDR3 nucleotides: TGTGCCAGTACCGGAGAGTACGGGCCAGATACGCAGTATTTT. It translates to CASTGEYGPDTQYF. The chain recombines TRBV19 with TRBJ2-3; no definite D call. The CDR3 length is 14 residues. V lost 7 bases, J lost 4 bases, and 15 bases lay in between. Germline values: CDR1 LNHDA, CDR2 SQIVND (reference sequence).

This sequence joins TRBV11-2 and TRBJ2-7; the D is unclear. Germline loops: CDR1 SGHAT, CDR2 FQNNGV. V was clipped by 2 bases and J by 7 bases, with 15 bases between them. CDR3 length: 14 residues. The DNA for the CDR3 is TGTGCCAGCAGCTTAACCGGGCCTATTCGGGAGCAGTACTTC. Encoded protein: CASSLTGPIREQYF.

This clone came up a few times. This chain connects TRBV28 to TRBJ1-4; possibly TRBD1 for D (6 bases). V was cut by 3 bases and J by 5 bases, with 13 bases left in between. CDR3 size: 15 residues. Germline CDR1 MDHEN, CDR2 SYDVKM. This chain's CDR3 is CASSFLGGANEKLFF. DNA for the CDR3: TGTGCCAGCAGTTTTCTTGGGGGGGCGAATGAAAAACTGTTTTTT.

The chain recombines TRBV11-1 with TRBJ2-2, with D unclear. CDR1 and CDR2 (germline): SGHAT, FQDESV (reference sequence). There are 15 residues in the CDR3. V gave up 5 bases and J gave up 7 bases, with 17 bases separating them. The CDR3 protein is CASSARLSPGGELFF. Here the CDR3 DNA reads TGTGCCAGCAGCGCTAGACTCTCCCCAGGCGGGGAGCTGTTTTTT.

The chain recombines TRBV10-3 with TRBJ1-1; no clear D gene. The CDR3 has 15 amino acids. V shed 2 bases and J shed 0 bases, with 10 bases lying between them. CDR1 is ENHRY, CDR2 SYGVKD, per germline. CDR3: CAISEGVRVNTEAFF. As DNA, the CDR3 is TGTGCCATCAGTGAGGGGGTTCGTGTGAACACTGAAGCTTTCTTT.

The chain employs TRBV2 and TRBJ2-1; 7 positions agree with TRBD1. Trimming took 2 bases from V and 5 from J; bases not matched to a gene: 6. Per the germline V gene, CDR1 is SNHLY and CDR2 is FYNNEI. This CDR3 has 15 residues. The CDR3 DNA reads TGTGCCAGCAGTGAATGGGCAGGGGGAAACAATGAGCAGTTCTTC. Translated: CASSEWAGGNNEQFF.

In this sample, this clone turned up a few times. This rearrangement joins TRBV4-3 to TRBJ1-2; possible D gene TRBD1, 5 bases. V dropped 0 bases and J dropped 8 bases, with 13 bases sitting between them. The CDR3 has 14 residues. Germline V gene sequence: CDR1 LGHNA, CDR2 YSLEER. The CDR3 protein is CASSQDEGLGGYTF. The DNA for the CDR3 is TGCGCCAGCAGCCAAGACGAGGGGCTGGGCGGCTACACCTTC.

The chain joins TRBV24-1 to TRBJ2-7; 7 bases are a match to TRBD2. The V gene end was trimmed by 5 bases and the J gene end by 5 bases; junction bases not matched to a gene: 23. This CDR3 region has 19 residues. Germline CDR1 reads KGHDR; CDR2 reads SFDVKD. The CDR3 spells CATSGTREAVSTALDEQYF. The CDR3 DNA follows: TGTGCCACCAGTGGCACCCGGGAGGCAGTATCCACTGCGCTCGACGAGCAGTACTTC.

CDR3 sequence: CASSPQTVPNQPQHF. CDR3 bases: TGTGCCAGCAGTCCACAGACAGTCCCTAATCAGCCCCAGCATTTT. The chain recombines TRBV27 with TRBJ1-5, with D maybe TRBD1 (5 bases). V dropped 5 bases and J dropped 4 bases, with 15 bases sitting between them. CDR1 and CDR2 (germline): MNHEY, SMNVEV (reference sequence). CDR3 size: 15 residues.

The V call is TRBV4-3, the J call TRBJ2-3, with D possibly being TRBD2 (6 bases). Germline CDR1 reads LGHNA; CDR2 reads YSLEER. Trimming shortened V by 0 bases and J by 0 bases, and 7 bases separated the two germline ends. The CDR3 totals 15 residues. This CDR3 reads CASSQDRGSTDTQYF. The DNA of the CDR3 is TGCGCCAGCAGCCAAGATCGGGGGAGCACAGATACGCAGTATTTT.

This rearrangement joins TRBV4-3 to TRBJ1-1; tentatively, D is TRBD1 (5 bases). CDR1 is LGHNA, CDR2 YSLEER, per germline. The CDR3 sequence is 13 residues long. The V and J ends lost 4 bases and 5 bases respectively, with 11 bases between them. The CDR3 region has the DNA TGCGCCAGCAGCCCCCTCGGGGGAACTGAAGCTTTCTTT. As protein: CASSPLGGTEAFF.

The chain uses TRBV18 and TRBJ1-4, with no clear D. The CDR3 has 15 amino acids. The germline CDR1 and CDR2 sequences are KGHSH and LQKENI. V lost 0 bases and J lost 8, with 13 bases in between. CDR3 DNA sequence: TGTGCCAGCTCACCACCGGGAGAATCTGGGGAAAAACTGTTTTTT. It translates to CASSPPGESGEKLFF.